These 12 T cell receptor beta chains originate from one sample sequenced in a study of blood T cell repertoires in COVID-19. Profiled with immunoSEQ multiplex PCR; TCRdb holds only in-frame clones, not every one. The sample lists under 70,000 clones; approximately 87% were seen once. Source material: peripheral blood. Every receptor here comes from a man aged 50-59 years with acute or convalescent COVID-19.

The chain links TRBV3-1 (or the pseudogene TRBV3-2) to TRBJ2-7, with D perhaps matching TRBD1 (5 bases). This CDR3 contains 15 residues. Germline-derived CDR1 and CDR2 are LGHDT and YNNKEL (reference sequence). Trimming removed 6 bases at V and 6 bases at J, with 21 bases between. CDR3 sequence: CASSEQGHVVGEQYF. The CDR3 region has the DNA TGTGCCAGCAGTGAGCAGGGCCACGTCGTGGGCGAGCAGTACTTC.

J is TRBJ1-1 and V is TRBV7-2, with D maybe TRBD1 (6 bases). Trimming removed 5 bases at V and 2 bases at J, with 12 bases between. The V gene's germline CDR1 is SGHTA and CDR2 FQGNSA. The CDR3 sequence is 14 residues long. Here the CDR3 DNA reads TGTGCCAGCAGCATGCCAGGGGTAAACACTGAAGCTTTCTTT. It yields the protein CASSMPGVNTEAFF.

The chain employs TRBV28 and TRBJ2-1; TRBD2 agrees at 7 bases. The V gene's germline CDR1 is MDHEN and CDR2 SYDVKM. CDR3 length: 16 residues. J lost 2 bases, V lost 4 bases, and 8 bases had no gene match. The CDR3 spells CASSYPPSGTYNEQFF. CDR3 nucleotide sequence: TGTGCCAGCAGTTACCCCCCCAGCGGGACCTACAATGAGCAGTTCTTC.

A single count supports this clone. This rearrangement joins TRBV4-1 to TRBJ2-7, with D possibly TRBD2 on 6 matching bases. With 2 bases removed from V and 3 bases from J, the gap between germline ends came to 26 bases. The CDR3 covers 19 residues. Germline-derived CDR1 and CDR2 are MGHRA and YSYEKL. CDR3 loop: CASSQPTRTQGGGVYEQYF. CDR3 coding DNA: TGCGCCAGCAGCCAACCGACACGCACCCAGGGAGGTGGGGTCTACGAGCAGTACTTC.

DNA of the CDR3: TGTGCCAGCAGCCCGGGACAGGCCTACGAGCAGTACTTC. It encodes CASSPGQAYEQYF. The J gene is TRBJ2-7, the V gene TRBV11-3; 8 nucleotides match TRBD1. From germline, CDR1 is SGHNT and CDR2 YENEEA. There are 13 residues in the CDR3. Germline trimming cut 5 bases from V and 2 bases from J; bases unmatched to any gene: 2.

This clone showed up just once. This sequence joins TRBV5-1 and TRBJ2-5, with TRBD2 matching 11 bases. Looked up from germline, CDR1 is SGHRS and CDR2 is YFSETQ. This CDR3 contains 14 residues. The V gene end was trimmed by 6 bases and the J gene end by 2 bases; junction bases not matched to a gene: 3. The CDR3 nucleotides are TGCGCCAGCAAACTAGCGGGGGCTCAAGAGACCCAGTACTTC. It is translated as CASKLAGAQETQYF.

This rearrangement joins TRBV7-9 to TRBJ2-7; the match to TRBD2 covers 16 bases. Trimming at V came to 3 bases and at J to 5 bases, leaving 4 bases not matched to a gene. CDR1 is SEHNR and CDR2 is FQNEAQ in the germline V gene (reference sequence). The CDR3 consists of 16 residues. CDR3 sequence reads: CASSLGLAGGPNEQYF. CDR3 bases: TGTGCCAGCAGCTTGGGACTAGCGGGGGGGCCAAACGAGCAGTACTTC.

The CDR3: CASSQALTSGSSYEQYF. CDR3 coding DNA: TGCGCCAGCAGCCAAGCCCTGACTAGCGGGAGCTCCTACGAGCAGTACTTC. The chain is built from TRBV4-1 and TRBJ2-7, with 12 bases aligning to TRBD2. The V and J ends lost 1 base and 0 bases, in that order; junction bases with no gene match: 4. The germline V gene has CDR1 MGHRA and CDR2 YSYEKL. This CDR3 has 17 residues.

The chain is built from TRBV2 and TRBJ1-6; D might be TRBD1 (6 bases). Per germline, CDR1 SNHLY and CDR2 FYNNEI. The V end was cut by 5 bases, the J end by 6 bases, with 8 bases between. This CDR3 is 13 amino acids long. CDR3 protein: CASSSQGNSPLHF. Written as DNA, the CDR3 is TGTGCCAGCAGTTCACAGGGTAATTCACCCCTCCACTTT.

The gene calls are TRBV2 and TRBJ2-7; perhaps TRBD1 as D (5 bases). The ends were cut back, 7 bases at V and 2 bases at J, with 12 bases in the middle. Germline CDR1 and CDR2: SNHLY and FYNNEI. The CDR3 is 13 residues long. CDR3 in amino acids: CASILLDTYEQYF. The CDR3, as DNA: TGTGCCAGCATTCTCCTGGACACCTACGAGCAGTACTTC.

The chain recombines TRBV2 with TRBJ2-7; 11 positions match TRBD2. Per the germline V gene, CDR1 is SNHLY and CDR2 is FYNNEI. The CDR3 contains 15 residues. J lost 2 bases, V lost 6 bases, and 6 bases had no gene match. This chain's CDR3 is CASSNLAGGPYEQYF. The CDR3 DNA reads TGTGCCAGCAGCAATCTAGCGGGAGGCCCCTACGAGCAGTACTTC.

This clone appeared a single time. This rearrangement joins TRBV6-5 to TRBJ2-7, with 11 bases lining up with TRBD2. This CDR3 comprises 15 residues. The V segment lost 6 bases and the J segment 2 bases; nucleotides outside the gene matches: 6. Germline CDR1 and CDR2: MNHEY and SVGAGI. CDR3: CASRSGTSGPYEQYF. The CDR3, as DNA: TGTGCCAGCAGGTCCGGGACTAGCGGCCCCTACGAGCAGTACTTC.